Listed below are T cell receptor beta chains from one sample, sequenced in a study of T cell responses to AZD1222 COVID-19 vaccine. Only in-frame clones appear in the TCRdb table, and some are missing; sequencing was by immunoSEQ multiplex PCR. The sample shows some 140,000 clones, approximately 90% of them seen only once. The material was peripheral blood, obtained on day 0 of AZD1222 vaccination. These TCRs come from an adult in good health. The CDR3 runs from the conserved cysteine through the conserved F or W. The D gene is left open where the match is weak. The size field is filled for only some rows; it gives once, few, many or a size class.

J gene: TRBJ1-2; clone size: .; D gene: .; V gene: TRBV29-1; CDR3 DNA: TGCAGCGTCGCGGTCGGGACCAGCAATCCCCCGCCGGGGGGCTACACCTTC; CDR3 protein: CSVAVGTSNPPPGGYTF
J gene: TRBJ1-3; clone size: .; D gene: .; V gene: TRBV4-2; CDR3 DNA: TGTGCCAGCAGCCAAGACCAGGACCACTCTGGAAACACCATATATTTT; CDR3 protein: CASSQDQDHSGNTIYF
J gene: TRBJ2-7; clone size: .; D gene: .; V gene: TRBV4-1; CDR3 DNA: TGCGCCAGCAGTCGCGTCCAAGGGATATACGAGCAGTACTTC; CDR3 protein: CASSRVQGIYEQYF
J gene: TRBJ1-1; clone size: .; D gene: .; V gene: TRBV11-3; CDR3 DNA: TGTGCCAGCAGCTTAGTGTTCACTGAAGCTTTCTTT; CDR3 protein: CASSLVFTEAFF
J gene: TRBJ1-6; clone size: .; D gene: .; V gene: TRBV9; CDR3 DNA: TGTGCCAGCAGCGTAGGACAGACTTCACCCCTCCACTTT; CDR3 protein: CASSVGQTSPLHF
J gene: TRBJ2-1; clone size: .; D gene: TRBD2; V gene: TRBV27; CDR3 DNA: TGTGCCAGCAGGACTAGCGGGACCTTCGGTGAGCAGTTCTTC; CDR3 protein: CASRTSGTFGEQFF
J gene: TRBJ1-5; clone size: once; D gene: .; V gene: TRBV30; CDR3 DNA: TGTGCCTGGAGTGGCGGCAGCAATCAGCCCCAGCATTTT; CDR3 protein: CAWSGGSNQPQHF
J gene: TRBJ2-2; clone size: .; D gene: .; V gene: TRBV4-2; CDR3 DNA: TGTGCCAGCAGCCGAGAGGGCACTCCCGAGACCGGGGAGCTGTTTTTT; CDR3 protein: CASSREGTPETGELFF
J gene: TRBJ2-3; clone size: .; D gene: TRBD2; V gene: TRBV4-3; CDR3 DNA: TGCGCCAGCAGCCAAGTCCTAGCGGGAGGCCCCACAGATACGCAGTATTTT; CDR3 protein: CASSQVLAGGPTDTQYF
J gene: TRBJ1-1; clone size: few; D gene: .; V gene: TRBV6-6; CDR3 DNA: TGTGCCAGCAGTTACTCACAAGGGGACACTGAAGCTTTCTTT; CDR3 protein: CASSYSQGDTEAFF
J gene: TRBJ1-2; clone size: .; D gene: .; V gene: TRBV6-6; CDR3 DNA: TGTGCCAGCAGTTACTCCGCGGGTGGGGGCTACACCTTC; CDR3 protein: CASSYSAGGGYTF
J gene: TRBJ1-2; clone size: .; D gene: .; V gene: TRBV6-6; CDR3 DNA: TGTGCCAGCAGCGGGGGGTGGGTAGACTATGGCTACACCTTC; CDR3 protein: CASSGGWVDYGYTF
J gene: TRBJ2-1; clone size: .; D gene: .; V gene: TRBV25-1; CDR3 DNA: TGTGCCAGCAGTGAATTGGTTGAGCAGTTCTTC; CDR3 protein: CASSELVEQFF
J gene: TRBJ1-4; clone size: .; D gene: TRBD1; V gene: TRBV29-1; CDR3 DNA: TGCAGCGTGGGTATTATGGGACAGTACAATGAAAAACTGTTTTTT; CDR3 protein: CSVGIMGQYNEKLFF
J gene: TRBJ2-5; clone size: .; D gene: .; V gene: TRBV19; CDR3 DNA: TGTGCCAGTAGTATAGGGGAAGGGGCCCAAGAGACCCAGTACTTC; CDR3 protein: CASSIGEGAQETQYF
J gene: TRBJ2-7; clone size: .; D gene: .; V gene: TRBV28; CDR3 DNA: TGTGCCAGCAGTTCCCCGGGACTTGATTACGAGCAGTACTTC; CDR3 protein: CASSSPGLDYEQYF
J gene: TRBJ2-1; clone size: .; D gene: .; V gene: TRBV6-5; CDR3 DNA: TGTGCCAGCAGTATACAGGCAAGTGAGCAGTTCTTC; CDR3 protein: CASSIQASEQFF
J gene: TRBJ1-6; clone size: .; D gene: .; V gene: TRBV27; CDR3 DNA: TGTGCCAGCAGTTTTGTAAGGGAGAGCCTCAATTCACCCCTCCACTTT; CDR3 protein: CASSFVRESLNSPLHF
J gene: TRBJ2-7; clone size: .; D gene: TRBD1; V gene: TRBV5-3; CDR3 DNA: TGTGCCAGAACCACCATCGGGACAGGGTTTCATACAATTTCCTACGAGCAGTACTTC; CDR3 protein: CARTTIGTGFHTISYEQYF
J gene: TRBJ1-2; clone size: few; D gene: .; V gene: TRBV7-6; CDR3 DNA: TGTGCCAGCAGCCCCGGGAGGCCGGGTCTAGGGGGCTACACCTTC; CDR3 protein: CASSPGRPGLGGYTF
J gene: TRBJ1-1; clone size: .; D gene: .; V gene: TRBV6-5; CDR3 DNA: TGTGCCAGCAGCCCCCTGGGCATCGCTTTCTTT; CDR3 protein: CASSPLGIAFF
J gene: TRBJ1-6; clone size: .; D gene: .; V gene: TRBV6-5; CDR3 DNA: TGTGCCAGCAGTCAGGATAATTCACCCCTCCACTTT; CDR3 protein: CASSQDNSPLHF
J gene: TRBJ2-1; clone size: .; D gene: TRBD1; V gene: TRBV5-1; CDR3 DNA: TGCGCCAGCAGGGACAGGGGGAATGAGCAGTTCTTC; CDR3 protein: CASRDRGNEQFF